These 31 T cell receptor beta chains share one sample of origin, sequenced in a study of shared clonotypes between healthy human individuals. The protocol was immunoSEQ multiplex PCR, while the TCRdb copy is restricted to in-frame clones and leaves out a portion. The profile shows approximately 1,500,000 clones, roughly 96% of them singletons. Sequences were obtained from naive CD4+ T cells sorted from blood. The subset is: CD45RA+ positively selected. The source of these receptors is a young man in good health.

Note on this clone: The junction and the germline gene differ at one end; a read error may be behind it. The genes are TRBV7-7 and TRBJ2-5; D is unresolved. Germline V lookup: CDR1 SSHAT, CDR2 FNYEAQ (reference sequence). The CDR3 consists of 12 residues. In DNA, the CDR3 is TGTGCTAGCAGCCCCCCCGGGGAGACCCAGTACTTC. Encoded protein: CASSPPGETQYF.

DNA of the CDR3: TGCGCCAGTCGTCGACTAGCGGGGACAGATACGCAGTATTTT. Protein product: CASRRLAGTDTQYF. This chain uses TRBV4-1 with TRBJ2-3; 11 bases are shared with TRBD2. CDR3 length equals 14 residues. V shed 9 bases and J 3 bases; nucleotides not matched to a gene: 5. Germline CDR1 and CDR2: MGHRA and YSYEKL.

This chain joins TRBV7-9 and TRBJ2-2, with TRBD1 identical over 8 bases. The CDR3 extends over 15 amino acids. Germline V gene data show CDR1 as SEHNR and CDR2 as FQNEAQ (reference sequence). V lost 5 bases to trimming and J lost 1 base; unmatched junction nucleotides: 3. The CDR3 bases are TGTGCCAGCAGCGCAGGACAGGGGAACACCGGGGAGCTGTTTTTT. Translating it yields CASSAGQGNTGELFF.

The chain joins TRBV6-5 to TRBJ2-7; 9 bases are shared with TRBD2. With V trimmed by 7 bases and J by 6 bases, 7 bases remained unmatched. Germline V gives CDR1 MNHEY, CDR2 SVGAGI. CDR3 size: 13 residues. DNA of the CDR3: TGTGCCAGCATTGGCCTAGCGGGATTCGAGCAGTACTTC. This gives the protein CASIGLAGFEQYF.

The chain recombines TRBV18 with TRBJ1-1; possible D gene TRBD1, 5 bases. V lost 0 bases, J lost 4 bases, and 12 bases lay in between. Germline V gene lookup returns CDR1 KGHSH and CDR2 LQKENI. CDR3 length equals 15 residues. The CDR3 sequence is CASSPPGRASTEAFF. In DNA, the CDR3 is TGTGCCAGCTCACCACCGGGCAGGGCGAGCACTGAAGCTTTCTTT.

A word on this clone: The same CDR3 can be traced to other DNA sequences in this sample. The J gene is TRBJ1-3, the V gene TRBV9; D gene unclear. V was trimmed by 0 bases and J by 0 bases, leaving 4 bases between them. Germline V CDR1 and CDR2: SGDLS, YYNGEE. This CDR3 spans 14 amino acids. The CDR3 is CASSVGLSGNTIYF. For the CDR3, the DNA is TGTGCCAGCAGCGTAGGGCTCTCTGGAAACACCATATATTTT.

The chain is built from TRBV9 and TRBJ1-3; D remains unclear. This CDR3 contains 15 residues. Germline values: CDR1 SGDLS, CDR2 YYNGEE. The V end was cut by 0 bases, the J end by 0 bases, with 7 bases between. CDR3 DNA: TGTGCCAGCAGCGTAGGCACCCACTCTGGAAACACCATATATTTT. Its protein product is CASSVGTHSGNTIYF.

The chain has TRBV9 and TRBJ2-1, with D tentatively TRBD2 (7 bases). This CDR3 spans 18 amino acids. Trimming removed 1 base at V and 4 bases at J, with 21 bases between. From germline, CDR1 is SGDLS and CDR2 YYNGEE. This CDR3 reads CASSVNPGGGSGYNEQFF. CDR3 coding DNA: TGTGCCAGCAGCGTAAACCCCGGGGGCGGGAGTGGGTACAATGAGCAGTTCTTC.

This chain links TRBV2 with TRBJ2-7; the D gene is possibly TRBD2 (6 bases). The length of the CDR3 is 14 residues. V was shortened by 3 bases and J by 3 bases, with 12 bases between the two germline ends. The germline gives CDR1 SNHLY, CDR2 FYNNEI. The CDR3 is CASSDRLGNYEQYF. In nucleotides, the CDR3 is TGTGCCAGCAGTGATCGACTAGGAAACTACGAGCAGTACTTC.

This sequence joins TRBV5-1 and TRBJ1-5; D not resolved. This CDR3 is 14 amino acids long. Germline values: CDR1 SGHRS, CDR2 YFSETQ. V was trimmed by 4 bases and J by 1 base, leaving 9 bases between them. The CDR3 coding sequence is TGCGCCAGCAGCGAGGATGGAAGCAATCAGCCCCAGCATTTT. It is translated as CASSEDGSNQPQHF.

Written as DNA, the CDR3 is TGCGCCAGCAGCTTCGGGACAGGGGGCGGCGAGCAGTACTTC. Protein product: CASSFGTGGGEQYF. The chain has TRBV5-1 and TRBJ2-7; 12 nucleotides align to TRBD1. Germline values: CDR1 SGHRS, CDR2 YFSETQ. This CDR3 has 14 amino acids. The J segment lost 6 bases and the V segment lost 2 bases, leaving 3 bases of the junction unmatched.

The rearrangement joins TRBV9 to TRBJ1-5, with D tentatively TRBD1 (5 bases). Between the trimmed V and J ends, which lost 3 bases and 0 bases, there was a span of 13 bases. This CDR3 region has 16 residues. CDR1 SGDLS and CDR2 YYNGEE come from the germline V gene. Written as DNA, the CDR3 is TGTGCCAGCAGCGCTGGGAGGGACCATAGCAATCAGCCCCAGCATTTT. Protein: CASSAGRDHSNQPQHF.

The chain couples TRBV19 to TRBJ2-3, with unresolved D. There are 13 residues in the CDR3. Trimming pared 6 bases from V and 1 base from J, leaving 8 bases between. Germline values: CDR1 LNHDA, CDR2 SQIVND (reference sequence). CDR3 nucleotide sequence: TGTGCCAGTAGCCACGTCGGCACAGATACGCAGTATTTT. This encodes CASSHVGTDTQYF. Complete variable domain (other parts from reference TRBV19 and TRBJ2-3): DGGITQSPKYLFRKEGQNVTLSCEQNLNHDAMYWYRQDPGQGLRLIYYSQIVNDFQKGDIAEGYSVSREKKESFPLTVTSAQKNPTAFYLCASSHVGTDTQYFGPGTRLTVL.

The rearrangement links TRBV19 to TRBJ2-1, with 13 bases that match TRBD2. This CDR3 region has 17 residues. The germline V gene has CDR1 LNHDA and CDR2 SQIVND (reference sequence). J gave up 2 bases and V 3 bases, and 4 bases lay outside the gene matches. CDR3 DNA sequence: TGTGCCAGTAGTATGGATACTAGCGGGAGGGCCTACAATGAGCAGTTCTTC. This encodes CASSMDTSGRAYNEQFF.

V gene TRBV7-2 combines with J gene TRBJ2-5, with TRBD2 matching 8 bases. The length of the CDR3 is 17 residues. Losses at the gene ends were 5 bases for V and 3 bases for J; bases not matched to a gene: 14. CDR1 SGHTA and CDR2 FQGNSA come from the germline V gene. The CDR3 region is CASSRPPGGTSKETQYF. The DNA of the CDR3 is TGTGCCAGCAGCCGCCCCCCCGGTGGGACTAGTAAAGAGACCCAGTACTTC.

The chain joins TRBV5-6 to TRBJ1-2, with D unclear. CDR1 and CDR2 from the germline V gene are SGHDT and YYEEEE. V lost 2 bases and J 7 bases, leaving 12 bases between the germline ends. This CDR3 contains 13 residues. The CDR3 DNA follows: TGTGCCAGCAGCTTTGCTTCTACTTCTGGCTACACCTTC. Its protein product is CASSFASTSGYTF.

This chain uses TRBV12-5 with TRBJ2-1; D is ambiguous. V was clipped by 1 base and J by 3 bases, with 7 bases between them. Germline V gene lookup returns CDR1 LGHNT and CDR2 FRNRAP. The CDR3 runs 14 residues. The CDR3 sequence: CASGLALSYNEQFF. In nucleotides, the CDR3 is TGTGCTAGTGGTTTGGCACTAAGCTACAATGAGCAGTTCTTC.

This sequence joins TRBV11-2 and TRBJ1-4; D may be TRBD1 (5 bases). Germline CDR1 and CDR2: SGHAT and FQNNGV. This CDR3 has 14 residues. V was pared by 3 bases and J by 5 bases, with 10 bases between. CDR3 in amino acids: CASSLGGFNEKLFF. The CDR3 nucleotides read TGTGCCAGCAGCTTGGGGGGGTTCAATGAAAAACTGTTTTTT.

This sequence joins TRBV6-6 and TRBJ2-7; maybe TRBD2 (5 bases). Looked up from germline, CDR1 is MNHNY and CDR2 is SVGAGI (reference sequence). The CDR3 is 12 residues long. V was clipped by 7 bases and J by 2 bases, with 9 bases between them. DNA for the CDR3: TGTGCCAGCACCCGAGGGACCTACGAGCAGTACTTC. Protein: CASTRGTYEQYF.

The rearrangement uses TRBV5-5 and TRBJ1-5; unclear D gene. CDR1 SGHKS and CDR2 YYEKEE come from the germline V gene (reference sequence). The V end lost 1 base, the J end lost 4 bases, and 6 bases lay between the germline ends. The CDR3 contains 13 residues. The CDR3 sequence is CASSLTGNQPQHF. The CDR3 region has the DNA TGTGCCAGCAGCTTGACGGGAAATCAGCCCCAGCATTTT. Full variable domain (outside the CDR3, taken from reference TRBV5-5 and TRBJ1-5): DAGVTQSPTHLIKTRGQQVTLRCSPISGHKSVSWYQQVLGQGPQFIFQYYEKEERGRGNFPDRFSARQFPNYSSELNVNALLLGDSALYLCASSLTGNQPQHFGDGTRLSIL.

This chain joins TRBV27 and TRBJ2-7; D may be TRBD1 (6 bases). Germline assignment: CDR1 MNHEY and CDR2 SMNVEV (reference sequence). Deletions cut 6 bases from V and 7 bases from J, with 25 bases between. This CDR3 is built from 16 residues. The chain's CDR3 is CASSSSFPGHVMEQYF. CDR3 coding DNA: TGTGCCAGCAGCTCCTCCTTTCCGGGACACGTAATGGAGCAGTACTTC.

The chain employs TRBV13 and TRBJ2-7; perhaps TRBD1 as D (6 bases). CDR1 and CDR2 from the germline V gene are PRHDT and FYEKMQ (reference sequence). The CDR3 contains 11 residues. The V gene lost 5 bases and the J gene lost 4 bases, with 6 bases spanning the gap. The CDR3, as DNA: TGTGCCAGCAGCGACAGGTACGAGCAGTACTTC. It yields the protein CASSDRYEQYF.

The rearrangement uses TRBV5-4 and TRBJ2-1; the D is unclear. The V gene lost 4 bases and the J gene lost 4 bases, with 12 bases spanning the gap. This CDR3 comprises 14 residues. The V gene's germline CDR1 is SGHNT and CDR2 YYREEE (reference sequence). CDR3 region: CASSAPGRYNEQFF. CDR3 nucleotides: TGTGCCAGCAGCGCCCCTGGTCGGTACAATGAGCAGTTCTTC.

The chain employs TRBV7-8 and TRBJ2-7, with 13 bases that match TRBD2. V was clipped by 5 bases and J by 6 bases; unmatched bases: 10. Per the germline V gene, CDR1 is SGHVS and CDR2 is FQNEAQ. The CDR3 is made up of 16 amino acids. As DNA, the CDR3 is TGTGCCAGCAGCGCAACTAGCGGGAGGGCCCCTCTCGAGCAGTACTTC. Its translation: CASSATSGRAPLEQYF.

The V call is TRBV5-1, the J call TRBJ1-2, with 7 bases lining up with TRBD1. J was trimmed by 6 bases and V by 0 bases; bases with no gene match: 11. This CDR3 spans 16 amino acids. Looked up from germline, CDR1 is SGHRS and CDR2 is YFSETQ. CDR3 sequence (DNA): TGCGCCAGCAGCTTGGAGGGACAGCCCCTCAGGGATGGCTACACCTTC. It is translated as CASSLEGQPLRDGYTF.

The count of this clone is one. This chain links TRBV5-4 with TRBJ1-1; D is uncertain. Looked up from germline, CDR1 is SGHNT and CDR2 is YYREEE (reference sequence). This CDR3 region has 15 residues. V was shortened by 4 bases and J by 3 bases, with 16 bases between the two germline ends. The CDR3, as DNA: TGTGCCAGCAGCCCTCTCTTGGGGTTGGACACTGAAGCTTTCTTT. This gives the protein CASSPLLGLDTEAFF.

The rearrangement joins TRBV5-5 to TRBJ2-3; no definite D call. Per germline, CDR1 SGHKS and CDR2 YYEKEE (reference sequence). The CDR3 loop spans 14 amino acids. V lost 2 bases, J lost 0 bases, and 7 bases lay in between. In DNA form, the CDR3 reads TGTGCCAGCAGCTTAGAAGTGAGCACAGATACGCAGTATTTT. Its protein product is CASSLEVSTDTQYF.

The chain combines TRBV4-1 with TRBJ2-7, with 7 nucleotides matching TRBD2. CDR3 length: 15 residues. Per the germline V gene, CDR1 is MGHRA and CDR2 is YSYEKL. J gave up 0 bases and V 4 bases, and 6 bases lay outside the gene matches. In DNA, the CDR3 is TGCGCCAGCAGCCTGCGGGGGACCTCCTCCTACGAGCAGTACTTC. This encodes CASSLRGTSSYEQYF.

The CDR3 sequence is CASSLGTGVSYEQYF. CDR3 in DNA: TGTGCCAGCAGCTTGGGGACAGGGGTGTCCTACGAGCAGTACTTC. V usage is TRBV7-9 and J usage is TRBJ2-7; TRBD1 agrees at 10 bases. This CDR3 has 15 amino acids. Germline V gives CDR1 SEHNR, CDR2 FQNEAQ (reference sequence). V lost 3 bases and J lost 1; bases outside the gene matches: 3.

The V gene is TRBV30, the J gene TRBJ2-5, with D possibly TRBD2 on 6 matching bases. V dropped 4 bases and J dropped 0 bases, with 9 bases sitting between them. From germline, CDR1 is GTSNPN and CDR2 SVGIG (reference sequence). There are 13 residues in the CDR3. CDR3 in DNA: TGTGCCTGGAACGGAGGGTACCAAGAGACCCAGTACTTC. Protein: CAWNGGYQETQYF.

The chain recombines TRBV7-6 with TRBJ2-1, with D perhaps given as TRBD1 or TRBD2 (5 bases each). The CDR3 is 12 residues long. Per the germline V gene, CDR1 is SGHVS and CDR2 is FNYEAQ. Trimming cost V 5 bases and J 10 bases, with 12 bases left between them. CDR3 region: CASSGTKVEQFF. The CDR3 DNA reads as TGTGCCAGCAGCGGGACCAAGGTCGAGCAGTTCTTC.